This T cell receptor beta chain originates from a study of T-cell reconstitution after alpha-beta-depleted transplantation in children. On this clonotype: Its cognate antigen is unknown.

Using unique molecular identifiers, the investigators prepared the TCRbeta library. TCRdb re-called the PCR reads through MiXCR, storing one row per CDR3 protein. The sample includes over 200,000 distinct CDR3 sequences, about a tenth of them seen just once. CDR1 is SGHRS and CDR2 is YFSETQ in the germline V gene. Trimming pared 4 bases from V and 5 bases from J, leaving 12 bases between. CDR3 length equals 13 residues. Study results and caveats: In patients about two months after transplant, alpha-beta T cells reportedly arose from several hundred expanded graft clones. Hyperexpanded clones declined; after one year, newly produced T cells mostly supplied diversity. Surviving recipient T cells and thymic progenitors produced the high day-60 TCRbeta diversity seen in some patients.

The TCR comes from a child younger than two with acute myeloid leukemia, due to receive a stem cell transplant. The V and J genes are TRBV5-1 and TRBJ2-5; the D is unclear. The sample was PBMCs, taken before TCRalphabeta/CD19-depleted stem cell transplant. The CDR3 nucleotides read TGCGCCAGCAGCCTTCCCCCTTATGAGACCCAGTACTTC. Translated, it gives CASSLPPYETQYF.